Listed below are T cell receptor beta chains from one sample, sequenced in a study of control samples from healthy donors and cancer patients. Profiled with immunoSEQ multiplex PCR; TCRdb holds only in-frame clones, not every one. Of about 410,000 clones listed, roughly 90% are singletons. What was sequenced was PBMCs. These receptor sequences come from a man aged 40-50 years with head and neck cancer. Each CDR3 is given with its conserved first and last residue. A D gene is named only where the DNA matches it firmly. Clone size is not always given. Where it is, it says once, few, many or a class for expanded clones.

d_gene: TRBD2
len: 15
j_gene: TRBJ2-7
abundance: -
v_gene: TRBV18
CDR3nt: TGTGCCAGCTCGCCTACTAGCGCCACCTCCTACGAGCAGTACTTC
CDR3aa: CASSPTSATSYEQYF

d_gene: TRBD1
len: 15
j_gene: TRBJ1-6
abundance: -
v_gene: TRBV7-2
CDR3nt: TGTGCCAGCAGCGAAGACAGGGGATCGTATTCACCCCTCCACTTT
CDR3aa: CASSEDRGSYSPLHF

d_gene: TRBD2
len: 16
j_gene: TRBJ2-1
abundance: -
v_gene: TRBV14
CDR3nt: TGTGCCAGCAGCCCACTCGGGGGGGGTCGAAAAGGTGAGCAGTTCTTC
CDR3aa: CASSPLGGGRKGEQFF

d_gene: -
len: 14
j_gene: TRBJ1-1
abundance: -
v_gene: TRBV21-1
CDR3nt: TGTGCCAGCAGCAAGGGAGCAGCGAACACTGAAGCTTTCTTT
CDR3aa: CASSKGAANTEAFF

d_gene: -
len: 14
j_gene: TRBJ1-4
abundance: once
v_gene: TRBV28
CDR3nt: TGTGCCAGCAGTTTCGCGGGGGTTAATGAAAAACTGTTTTTT
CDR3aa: CASSFAGVNEKLFF

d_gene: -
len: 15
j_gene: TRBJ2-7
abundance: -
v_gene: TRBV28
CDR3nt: TGTGCCAGCAGTTTATCCCCAGGGAGCTCCTACGAGCAGTACTTC
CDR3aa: CASSLSPGSSYEQYF

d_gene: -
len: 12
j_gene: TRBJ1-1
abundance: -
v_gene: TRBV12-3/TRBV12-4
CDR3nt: TGTGCCAGCAGTTTCGCGGGACAACGAGCTTTCTTT
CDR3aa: CASSFAGQRAFF

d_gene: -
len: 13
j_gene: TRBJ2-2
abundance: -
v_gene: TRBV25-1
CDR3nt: TGTGCCAGCAGTGAACCGGGGGCCGGGGAGCTGTTTTTT
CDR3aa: CASSEPGAGELFF

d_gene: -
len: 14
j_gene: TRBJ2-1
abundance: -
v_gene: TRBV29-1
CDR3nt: TGCAGCGTTGAGGTGGGGACAAGGTACAATGAGCAGTTCTTC
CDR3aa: CSVEVGTRYNEQFF

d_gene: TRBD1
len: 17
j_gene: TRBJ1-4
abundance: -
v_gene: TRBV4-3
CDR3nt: TGCGCCAGCAGCCCCGAGAGGGGGACAGGGGCTAATGAAAAACTGTTTTTT
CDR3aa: CASSPERGTGANEKLFF

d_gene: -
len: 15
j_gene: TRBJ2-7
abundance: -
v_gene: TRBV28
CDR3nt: TGTGCCAGCAGAAGAATGGGTGTCGGGGTCTACGAGCAGTACTTC
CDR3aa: CASRRMGVGVYEQYF

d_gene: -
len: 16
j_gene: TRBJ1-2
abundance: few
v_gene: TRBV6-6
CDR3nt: TGTGCCAGCAGTTACGTAGACAGACGGGGGCGAGATGGCTACACCTTC
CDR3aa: CASSYVDRRGRDGYTF

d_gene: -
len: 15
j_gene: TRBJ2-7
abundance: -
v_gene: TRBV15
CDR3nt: TGTGCCACCAGCCGAGGTTTCAGCAGCTCCTACGAGCAGTACTTC
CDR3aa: CATSRGFSSSYEQYF

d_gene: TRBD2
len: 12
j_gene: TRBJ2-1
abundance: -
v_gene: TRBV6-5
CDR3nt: TGTGCCAGCAGTTTGGGGGGGGTGGAGCAGTTCTTC
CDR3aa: CASSLGGVEQFF

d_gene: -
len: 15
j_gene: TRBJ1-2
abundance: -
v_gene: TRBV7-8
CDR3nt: TGTGCCAGCAGCCCAACCAGGGGAGGGGTATATGGCTACACCTTC
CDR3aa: CASSPTRGGVYGYTF

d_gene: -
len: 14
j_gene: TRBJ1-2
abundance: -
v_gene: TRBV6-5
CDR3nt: TGTGCCAGCAGTTCCCGGGGGACGTCCTATGGCTACACCTTC
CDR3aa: CASSSRGTSYGYTF

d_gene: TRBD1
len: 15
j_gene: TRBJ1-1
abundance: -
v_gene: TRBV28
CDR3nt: TGTGCCAGCAGTCCGCAAACAGGGGGAGGGACTGAAGCTTTCTTT
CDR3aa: CASSPQTGGGTEAFF

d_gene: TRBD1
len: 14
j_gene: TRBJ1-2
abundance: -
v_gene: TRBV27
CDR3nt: TGTGCCAGCAGTTTTCGACAGGGCGTAAATGGCTACACCTTC
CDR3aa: CASSFRQGVNGYTF

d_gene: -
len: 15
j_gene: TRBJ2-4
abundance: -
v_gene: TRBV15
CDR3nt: TGTGCCACCAGCAGACCTAGCGCCTACAAAAACATTCAGTACTTC
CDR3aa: CATSRPSAYKNIQYF

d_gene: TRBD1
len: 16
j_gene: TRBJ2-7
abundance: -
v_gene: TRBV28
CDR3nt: TGTGCCAGCAGTTTAACCGGGACAGGGCTCGCCTACGAGCAGTACTTC
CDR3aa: CASSLTGTGLAYEQYF

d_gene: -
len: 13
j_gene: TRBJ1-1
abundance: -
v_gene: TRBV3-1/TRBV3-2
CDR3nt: TGTGCCAGCAGCCAAACAAGCGGGTTTGAAGCTTTCTTT
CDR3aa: CASSQTSGFEAFF

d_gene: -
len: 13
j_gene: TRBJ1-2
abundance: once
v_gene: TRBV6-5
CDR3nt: TGTGCCAGCAACTCAGACAGGATCTATGGCTACACCTTC
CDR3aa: CASNSDRIYGYTF

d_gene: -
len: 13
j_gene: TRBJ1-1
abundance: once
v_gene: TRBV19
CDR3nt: TGTGCCAGAGGCGCGCGCCTGGGCACTGAAGCTTTCTTT
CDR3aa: CARGARLGTEAFF